This paragraph covers one T cell receptor beta chain sequence. There is no known antigen for this receptor. Base qualities are missing; no much larger clone stands one base away. Patients with a history of autoimmune disease or receiving systemic immunosuppression were excluded from the trial. Peripheral blood for TCR sequencing was collected from all dose cohorts at baseline, on cycle 4 day 1, and on cycle 7 day 1. The samples were drawn from a first-in-human, open-label, multicenter phase I dose-escalation trial of ivuxolimab. Adults with locally advanced or metastatic melanoma, renal cell, hepatocellular, or head and neck squamous cell carcinoma were enrolled in the trial. CD4+ and CD8+ T cells were sorted separately from peripheral blood before TCR sequencing. The data were taken from a study of OX40 agonist ivuxolimab in advanced cancers. A note on the overall study: The costimulatory receptor OX40 (CD134) was targeted by ivuxolimab, a fully human IgG2 agonistic monoclonal antibody. Three dose-escalation patients achieved partial responses, one with hepatocellular carcinoma and two with cutaneous melanoma. The paper covers the monotherapy dose-escalation part of the phase I ivuxolimab trial, which included N of about 51 patients. Of the 50 to 55 dose-escalation patients, hepatocellular carcinoma was present in 19, melanoma in around 15, renal cell carcinoma in 9 and head and neck cancer in 9. Patients were allowed to have had prior anti-PD-1, anti-PD-L1 or anti-CTLA-4 therapy, and more than 30% of the dose-escalation patients had previously received checkpoint inhibitors. Intravenous ivuxolimab was administered to patients every 2 weeks at six dose levels: 0.01, 0.1, 0.3, 1.5, 3 and 10 mg/kg. Peripheral TCRbeta sequencing aimed to test whether ivuxolimab altered TCR sequence diversity and caused clonal T-cell expansion. A male proportion of around 80% and a mean age of roughly 58 years, ranging from about 23 to 90, were recorded for the dose-escalation cohort. The paper as a whole reports these results and caveats: In the 0.1-3.0 mg/kg groups, partial responders had among the lowest normalized peripheral clonal expansion, particularly in CD8+ T cells. Low levels of normalized T-cell clonal expansion were also seen in some patients who did not respond. Clonal expansion of both CD4+ and CD8+ blood T cells was observed from baseline to week 6 at doses 0.1 to 3.0 mg/kg. The antigen specificity of the clonally expanded peripheral T cells was not determined. After ivuxolimab, CD8+ T cells had more expanded clones than CD4+ T cells on average.

For sequencing of the TCRbeta CDR3 region, genomic DNA was extracted from the sorted cells. The immunoSEQ Assay was used for sequencing of TCRbeta CDR3 regions. TCRdb stores this immuneACCESS table with in-frame sequences only. Part of the clones is absent; in the studies checked, under half of the shortfall reflects unresolved V genes, and no reason is known for the rest. The sample table lists about 94,000 clones, over 75% of them with a count of one. In total, the top ten clones hold under 0.35% of the sample. Based on the germline V gene (reference sequence), the CDR1 and CDR2 sequences are LNHDA and SQIVND. Deletion took 5 bases off V and 1 base off J, with a span of 14 bases between the germline ends. Its CDR3 holds 15 amino acids, cysteine through phenylalanine. The read is trimmed to its CDR3 DNA, 45 bases read in frame from base 1.

The sequence derives from an adult with an advanced solid tumor such as melanoma, head and neck, liver or kidney cancer. The sequence is built from TRBV19 and TRBJ1-2; no D gene can be assigned with confidence. The material was CD4+ or CD8+ T cells sorted from blood, obtained in a trial of the OX40 agonist ivuxolimab. The CDR3 region has the sequence CASSPPMGGNYGYTF. In nucleotides, the sequence is TGTGCCAGTAGTCCCCCGATGGGAGGTAACTATGGCTACACCTTC.